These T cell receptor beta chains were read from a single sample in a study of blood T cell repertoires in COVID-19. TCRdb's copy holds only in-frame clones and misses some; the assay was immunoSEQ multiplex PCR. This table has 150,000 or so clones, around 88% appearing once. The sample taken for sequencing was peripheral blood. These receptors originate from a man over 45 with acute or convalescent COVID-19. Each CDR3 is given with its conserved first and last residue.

CASSLEIVWNRQETQYF	TRBV7-9	TRBJ2-5
CASITTGEPYNEQFF	TRBV28	TRBJ2-1
CASRSLPTMNTEAFF	TRBV7-8	TRBJ1-1
CASSFNTQGPETQYF	TRBV9	TRBJ2-5
CASSSRTSGRVREQYF	TRBV5-1	TRBJ2-7
CASSDQGATYNEQFF	TRBV6-1	TRBJ2-1
CASRPISGPGGYTF	TRBV6-5	TRBJ1-2
CASSIQAGGEAFF	TRBV19	TRBJ1-1
CASSGGGLAGRNYNEQFF	TRBV2	TRBJ2-1
CASSPNHRGMNTEAFF	TRBV18	TRBJ1-1
CASSSQGATDTQYF	TRBV11-3	TRBJ2-3
CASSPGFSNTEAFF	TRBV11-2	TRBJ1-1
CASRQGFNQPQHF	TRBV6-5	TRBJ1-5
CASRGTAGQRLGANYGYTF	TRBV5-1	TRBJ1-2
CASSLGPRGGGYEQYF	TRBV28	TRBJ2-7
CASSPTGVTGELFF	TRBV9	TRBJ2-2
CASSRTSNWGGSTEAFF	TRBV3-1/TRBV3-2	TRBJ1-1
CASSQEKGATSTDTQYF	TRBV4-1	TRBJ2-3
CASSVDLGRTYEQYF	TRBV9	TRBJ2-7
CASSSSGSIASLYEQYF	TRBV5-8	TRBJ2-7
CASSTPGLEAFF	TRBV6-5	TRBJ1-1
CASSSIGTSLDEQYF	TRBV28	TRBJ2-7
CASSDPRGTDTQYF	TRBV10-1	TRBJ2-3
CASSFGSIEQFF	TRBV12-3/TRBV12-4	TRBJ2-1
CASSEQGFRSEAFF	TRBV5-1	TRBJ1-1
CASSHSTGREKLFF	TRBV14	TRBJ1-4
CASTSQGDDTEAFF	TRBV5-1	TRBJ1-1
CASSLGTAQYF	TRBV28	TRBJ2-3
CASSPRTEETEAFF	TRBV5-7	TRBJ1-1
CTSSLGTEETQYF	TRBV5-1	TRBJ2-5
CASSSLAGSSYNEQFF	TRBV7-2	TRBJ2-1
CASSIYSGSADTQYF	TRBV7-9	TRBJ2-3
CASSPLADHNSPLHF	TRBV18	TRBJ1-6
CASTDPTSGTDTQYF	TRBV19	TRBJ2-3
CASHLQGWNTEAFF	TRBV2	TRBJ1-1
CASSQDFEGLAGVVDTQYF	TRBV4-1	TRBJ2-3
CASIRSKRGPPDTQYF	TRBV27	TRBJ2-3
CASSITGGTNQPQHF	TRBV19	TRBJ1-5
CASSQLAGGPADTQYF	TRBV4-2	TRBJ2-3
CASSERQLTGELFF	TRBV2	TRBJ2-2
CASETSADYEQYF	TRBV12-3/TRBV12-4	TRBJ2-7
CASSRYSGQETQYF	TRBV27	TRBJ2-5